Listed here are 22 T cell receptor beta chains from one sample, sequenced in a study of T cell responses to AZD1222 COVID-19 vaccine. Assay: immunoSEQ multiplex PCR; the TCRdb copy retains only in-frame clones and omits some. The table shows 150,000 to 250,000 clones, with 93% occurring only once. Specimen: peripheral blood, collected 28 days after the second AZD1222 dose. The receptors stem from an adult who received the AZD1222 COVID-19 vaccine.

The chain links TRBV7-3 to TRBJ2-2, with 7 bases matching TRBD2. CDR1 is SGHTA and CDR2 is FQGTGA in the germline V gene. This CDR3 is 15 amino acids long. V lost 5 bases, J lost 0 bases, and 3 bases stayed unmatched. CDR3 DNA sequence: TGTGCCAGCAGCCGGGGAGGGGCGAACACCGGGGAGCTGTTTTTT. As protein: CASSRGGANTGELFF.

The rearrangement links TRBV10-3 to TRBJ1-1; 7 bases are a match to TRBD1. Germline CDR1 ENHRY, CDR2 SYGVKD. After removal of 3 bases from V and 2 bases from J, the junction contained 3 bases not matched to a gene. This CDR3 comprises 14 residues. The CDR3 region is CAISERDSNTEAFF. The CDR3 coding sequence is TGTGCCATCAGTGAAAGGGACAGCAACACTGAAGCTTTCTTT.

The chain uses TRBV5-4 and TRBJ1-5; D unclear. Germline V gene data show CDR1 as SGHNT and CDR2 as YYREEE (reference sequence). The V and J ends lost 0 bases and 1 base respectively, with 11 bases between them. This CDR3 region has 16 residues. CDR3 protein: CASSLGPGTSNQPQHF. CDR3 DNA sequence: TGTGCCAGCAGCTTGGGACCGGGCACCAGCAATCAGCCCCAGCATTTT.

The chain is built from TRBV19 and TRBJ1-1; a possible D gene is TRBD1 (5 bases). The CDR3 has 14 residues. V was clipped by 9 bases and J by 5 bases, with 19 bases between them. Germline V gene data show CDR1 as LNHDA and CDR2 as SQIVND (reference sequence). In DNA form, the CDR3 reads TGTGCCAGCACTTCTGGGGCCGCCGGGACTGAAGCTTTCTTT. Translated: CASTSGAAGTEAFF.

The gene calls are TRBV2 and TRBJ2-2; D remains unclear. Germline V gene sequence: CDR1 SNHLY, CDR2 FYNNEI. CDR3 length equals 17 residues. V was trimmed by 3 bases and J by 4 bases, leaving 18 bases between them. This CDR3 is CASSELRLAGGTGELFF. The CDR3 DNA reads TGTGCCAGCAGTGAGCTGAGACTGGCAGGCGGCACCGGGGAGCTGTTTTTT. The variable domain in full, completed from reference TRBV2 and TRBJ2-2, reads EPEVTQTPSHQVTQMGQEVILRCVPISNHLYFYWYRQILGQKVEFLVSFYNNEISEKSEIFDDQFSVERPDGSNFTLKIRSTKLEDSAMYFCASSELRLAGGTGELFFGEGSRLTVL.

The chain recombines TRBV19 with TRBJ1-5; 8 nucleotides align to TRBD1. The CDR3 loop spans 16 amino acids. The junction had 7 bases not matched to a gene; V was cut back by 3 bases and J by 3 bases. Germline V gene data show CDR1 as LNHDA and CDR2 as SQIVND (reference sequence). CDR3 DNA sequence: TGTGCCAGTAGTATTCTCGACAGGGGATCCAATCAGCCCCAGCATTTT. Amino acid sequence: CASSILDRGSNQPQHF.

The rearrangement links TRBV6-5 to TRBJ1-3, with D unclear. Germline V gives CDR1 MNHEY, CDR2 SVGAGI. The CDR3 sequence is 13 residues long. Trimming removed 7 bases from V and 0 bases from J, with 7 bases in between. The CDR3 nucleotides read TGTGCCAGCACCCGGGCCTCTGGAAACACCATATATTTT. Amino acids: CASTRASGNTIYF.

In this sample, this clone turned up a few times. The rearrangement uses TRBV19 and TRBJ1-2; D might be TRBD1 (5 bases). V gave up 1 base and J gave up 4 bases, with 13 bases separating them. Germline values: CDR1 LNHDA, CDR2 SQIVND (reference sequence). The CDR3 covers 15 residues. In nucleotides, the CDR3 is TGTGCCAGTAGTATAGGGGAGGGGACGTTCTATGGCTACACCTTC. This codes for CASSIGEGTFYGYTF.

This clone was recorded a few times. The J gene is TRBJ1-5, the V gene TRBV9; D gene uncertain. The CDR3 spans 14 residues. The ends were cut back, 0 bases at V and 9 bases at J, with 13 bases in the middle. Germline CDR1 is SGDLS and CDR2 is YYNGEE. The CDR3 DNA follows: TGTGCCAGCAGCGTAGAACCTGGGGTTGGGCCCCAGCATTTT. It specifies CASSVEPGVGPQHF.

J is TRBJ2-2 and V is TRBV29-1; 8 nucleotides line up with TRBD1. CDR3 length: 15 amino acids. Trimming took 5 bases from V and 7 from J; bases not matched to a gene: 12. The V gene's germline CDR1 is SQVTM and CDR2 ANQGSEA. The CDR3 here is CSVQVGGQEYGELFF. CDR3 nucleotides: TGCAGCGTTCAGGTTGGGGGACAGGAATACGGGGAGCTGTTTTTT.

The chain has TRBV7-3 and TRBJ1-6, with 7 bases lining up with TRBD1. This CDR3 is 15 amino acids long. From germline, CDR1 is SGHTA and CDR2 FQGTGA. V lost 5 bases, J lost 5 bases, and 6 bases stayed unmatched. The CDR3 loop is CASSRGQADNSPLHF. DNA for the CDR3: TGTGCCAGCAGCCGTGGACAGGCAGATAATTCACCCCTCCACTTT.

V usage is TRBV30 and J usage is TRBJ1-2; TRBD1 aligns across 12 bases. Germline CDR1 GTSNPN, CDR2 SVGIG (reference sequence). With V trimmed by 4 bases and J by 6 bases, 3 bases remained unmatched. This CDR3 contains 13 residues. This CDR3 is CAWMGQGADGYTF. The CDR3 nucleotides read TGTGCCTGGATGGGACAGGGGGCCGATGGCTACACCTTC. The full variable domain, with the rest looked up from reference TRBV30 and TRBJ1-2, is SQTIHQWPATLVQPVGSPLSLECTVEGTSNPNLYWYRQAAGRGLQLLFYSVGIGQISSEVPQNLSASRPQDRQFILSSKKLLLSDSGFYLCAWMGQGADGYTFGSGTRLTVV.

This chain links TRBV14 with TRBJ2-2; no clear D gene. The V gene lost 6 bases and the J gene lost 3 bases, with 8 bases spanning the gap. The germline V gene has CDR1 SGHDN and CDR2 FVKESK. The CDR3 consists of 13 residues. CDR3 protein: CASRPADTGELFF. The CDR3 DNA is TGTGCCAGCAGGCCAGCCGACACCGGGGAGCTGTTTTTT.

This clone was recorded once. The chain combines TRBV6-5 with TRBJ2-7, with 7 bases aligning to TRBD1. The V gene end was trimmed by 7 bases and the J gene end by 1 base; junction bases not matched to a gene: 7. The CDR3 runs to 14 residues. CDR1 is MNHEY, CDR2 SVGAGI, per germline. In DNA, the CDR3 is TGTGCCAGCAACCCCAGGGGGTCATCCTACGAGCAGTACTTC. Protein product: CASNPRGSSYEQYF.

The chain links TRBV7-8 to TRBJ1-1; unclear D gene. Trimming took off 5 bases at V and 6 bases at J, with 19 bases between the two ends. This CDR3 contains 15 residues. Looked up from germline, CDR1 is SGHVS and CDR2 is FQNEAQ. Here the CDR3 reads CASSPRSSQVPEAFF. The DNA of the CDR3 is TGTGCCAGCAGCCCCAGATCTAGCCAAGTCCCTGAAGCTTTCTTT.

The chain recombines TRBV5-1 with TRBJ2-6; D remains unclear. Trimming shortened V by 0 bases and J by 4 bases, and 11 bases separated the two germline ends. Germline CDR1 SGHRS, CDR2 YFSETQ. The CDR3 contains 16 residues. The CDR3 here is CASSLDGSRGANVLTF. The CDR3 DNA reads as TGCGCCAGCAGCTTGGACGGGTCCCGGGGGGCCAACGTCCTGACTTTC.

V usage is TRBV7-9 and J usage is TRBJ1-2; D may be TRBD1 (5 bases). In germline, CDR1 is SEHNR, CDR2 FQNEAQ (reference sequence). The CDR3 length is 13 residues. Trimming stripped 1 base from V and 7 bases from J, with 10 bases between. The CDR3 DNA follows: TGTGCCAGCAGCTTAGGCAGGGATGCTGGCTACACCTTC. Its translation: CASSLGRDAGYTF. The whole variable domain, filled in from reference TRBV7-9 and TRBJ1-2, reads DTGVSQNPRHKITKRGQNVTFRCDPISEHNRLYWYRQTLGQGPEFLTYFQNEAQLEKSRLLSDRFSAERPKGSFSTLEIQRTEQGDSAMYLCASSLGRDAGYTFGSGTRLTVV.

The genes are TRBV18 and TRBJ2-7, with 7 positions matching TRBD2. Germline assignment: CDR1 KGHSH and CDR2 LQKENI. CDR3 length: 15 residues. V lost 3 bases to trimming and J lost 0 bases; unmatched junction nucleotides: 5. The DNA of the CDR3 is TGTGCCAGCTCACCCGGCGGGACTACCTCCTACGAGCAGTACTTC. This translates into CASSPGGTTSYEQYF.

CDR3 in DNA: TGTGCCAGCAGCTTAACCGGTGAACAGGGACGCAACTATGGCTACACCTTC. Translating gives CASSLTGEQGRNYGYTF. The rearrangement links TRBV7-9 to TRBJ1-2, with TRBD1 as a possible D gene (6 bases). V lost 2 bases, J lost 2 bases, and 18 bases lay in between. The CDR3 length is 17 residues. CDR1 is SEHNR and CDR2 is FQNEAQ in the germline V gene (reference sequence). The full variable domain, its missing parts supplied by reference TRBV7-9 and TRBJ1-2, is DTGVSQNPRHKITKRGQNVTFRCDPISEHNRLYWYRQTLGQGPEFLTYFQNEAQLEKSRLLSDRFSAERPKGSFSTLEIQRTEQGDSAMYLCASSLTGEQGRNYGYTFGSGTRLTVV.

The V call is TRBV29-1, the J call TRBJ1-4; TRBD1 agrees at 8 bases. Germline assignment: CDR1 SQVTM and CDR2 ANQGSEA. V was pared by 3 bases and J by 7 bases, with 7 bases of the junction left unmatched. The length of the CDR3 is 14 residues. The CDR3 sequence is CSVDRTGRGEKLFF. The CDR3 DNA is TGCAGCGTTGACAGGACAGGGAGGGGTGAAAAACTGTTTTTT.

This chain connects TRBV18 to TRBJ1-1; perhaps TRBD1 as D (5 bases). V lost 4 bases and J lost 3, with 9 bases in between. The CDR3 runs 13 residues. Germline CDR1 and CDR2: KGHSH and LQKENI. CDR3 protein: CASSRGGDTEAFF. In DNA, the CDR3 is TGTGCCAGCTCACGAGGAGGGGACACTGAAGCTTTCTTT.

In this sample, this clone turned up once. The chain is built from TRBV18 and TRBJ2-7; D is perhaps TRBD1 (5 bases). The CDR3 is 15 amino acids. CDR1 and CDR2 (germline): KGHSH, LQKENI. V was pared by 3 bases and J by 6 bases, with 18 bases between. The CDR3 protein is CASSPVVQGLREQYF. The CDR3 region has the DNA TGTGCCAGCTCACCTGTAGTGCAGGGCCTTCGCGAGCAGTACTTC.